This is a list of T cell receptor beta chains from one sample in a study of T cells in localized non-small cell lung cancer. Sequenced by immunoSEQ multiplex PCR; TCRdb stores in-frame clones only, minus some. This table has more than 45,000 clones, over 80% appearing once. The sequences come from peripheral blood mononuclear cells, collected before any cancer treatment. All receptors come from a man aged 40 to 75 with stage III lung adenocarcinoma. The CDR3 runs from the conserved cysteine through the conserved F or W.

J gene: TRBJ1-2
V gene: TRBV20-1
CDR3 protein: CSASSGWGYTF

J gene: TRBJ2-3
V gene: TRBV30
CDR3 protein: CAWSAPGADTQYF

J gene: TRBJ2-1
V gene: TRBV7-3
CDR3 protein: CASSSTSLGGNEQFF

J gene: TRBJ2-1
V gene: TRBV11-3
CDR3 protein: CASSFRGGLAPSQQFF

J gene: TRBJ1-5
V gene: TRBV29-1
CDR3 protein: CSVAGQPHEAQHF

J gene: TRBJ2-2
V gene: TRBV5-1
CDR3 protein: CASRTGTGRTGELFF

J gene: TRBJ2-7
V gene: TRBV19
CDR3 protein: CASSIALRADSYEQYF

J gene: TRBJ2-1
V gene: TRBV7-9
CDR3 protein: CASSSPRGPGFF

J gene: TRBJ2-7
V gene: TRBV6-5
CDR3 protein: CASSYSGRAYEQYF

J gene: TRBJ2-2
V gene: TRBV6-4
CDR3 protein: CASTGQGGTGELFF

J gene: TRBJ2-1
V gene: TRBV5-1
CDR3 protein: CASSLGSGFYNEQFF

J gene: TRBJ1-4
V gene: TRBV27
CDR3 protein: CASSLFRQNEKLFF

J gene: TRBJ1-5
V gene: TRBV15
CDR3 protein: CATSRRQGPDHQPQHF

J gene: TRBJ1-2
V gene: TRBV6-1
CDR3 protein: CATQLGQNYGYTF

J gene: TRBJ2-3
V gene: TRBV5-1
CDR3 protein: CASSLAEGGTDTQYF

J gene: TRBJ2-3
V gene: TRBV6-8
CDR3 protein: CASTRAGTSGTGSTDTQYF

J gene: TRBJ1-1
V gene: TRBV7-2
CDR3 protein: CASSSTSSRGAFF

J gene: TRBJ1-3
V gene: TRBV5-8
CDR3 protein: CASSLGPTSGNTIYF

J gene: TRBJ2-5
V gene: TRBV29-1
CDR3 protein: CSVDFGSGGGQTQYF

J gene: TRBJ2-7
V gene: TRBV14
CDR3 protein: CASSQGRYEQYF

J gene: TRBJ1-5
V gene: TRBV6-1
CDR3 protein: CASSGQLNQPQHF

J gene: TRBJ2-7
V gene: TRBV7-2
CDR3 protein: CASITGPGGSTYEQYF

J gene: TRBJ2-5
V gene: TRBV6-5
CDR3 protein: CASRTAQGHGETQYF

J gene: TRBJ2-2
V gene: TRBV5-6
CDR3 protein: CASSLEAGAGELFF

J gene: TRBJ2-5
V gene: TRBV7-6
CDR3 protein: CASSFIQETQYF

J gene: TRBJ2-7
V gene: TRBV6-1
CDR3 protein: CASSEGLFSYEQYF

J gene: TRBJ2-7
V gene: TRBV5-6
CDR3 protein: CASSPTTSGGVSGYEQYF

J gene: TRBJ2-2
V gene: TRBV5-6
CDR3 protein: CASTGQLTGELFF

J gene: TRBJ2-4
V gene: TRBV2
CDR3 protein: CASSLRTGGGAGANIQYF

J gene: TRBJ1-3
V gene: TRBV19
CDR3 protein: CASSINTGRGGPPNGNTIYF

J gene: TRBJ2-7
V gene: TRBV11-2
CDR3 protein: CASSLSPEEQYF

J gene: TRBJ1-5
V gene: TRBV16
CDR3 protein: CASSHSGGAGQPQHF

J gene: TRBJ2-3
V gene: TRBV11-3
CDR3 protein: CASSLGDGFTDTQYF

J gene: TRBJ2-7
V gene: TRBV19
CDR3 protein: CASSNGAYEQYF

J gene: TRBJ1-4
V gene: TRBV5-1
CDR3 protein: CASSLEGVQSNEKLFF

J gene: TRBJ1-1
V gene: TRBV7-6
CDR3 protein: CASSLADGTEAFF

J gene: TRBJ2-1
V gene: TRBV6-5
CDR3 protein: CASSSGVSYNEQFF

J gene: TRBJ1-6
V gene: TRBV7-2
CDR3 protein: CASSPPQGRSPLHF

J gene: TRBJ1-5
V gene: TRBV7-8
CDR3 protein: CASSLDRGGYQPQHF

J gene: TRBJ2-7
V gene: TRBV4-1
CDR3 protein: CASSREAGGYYEQYF

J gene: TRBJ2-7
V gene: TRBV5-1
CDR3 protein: CASSFTTSGAYEQYF

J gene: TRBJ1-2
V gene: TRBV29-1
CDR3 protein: CSVADRAGYTF